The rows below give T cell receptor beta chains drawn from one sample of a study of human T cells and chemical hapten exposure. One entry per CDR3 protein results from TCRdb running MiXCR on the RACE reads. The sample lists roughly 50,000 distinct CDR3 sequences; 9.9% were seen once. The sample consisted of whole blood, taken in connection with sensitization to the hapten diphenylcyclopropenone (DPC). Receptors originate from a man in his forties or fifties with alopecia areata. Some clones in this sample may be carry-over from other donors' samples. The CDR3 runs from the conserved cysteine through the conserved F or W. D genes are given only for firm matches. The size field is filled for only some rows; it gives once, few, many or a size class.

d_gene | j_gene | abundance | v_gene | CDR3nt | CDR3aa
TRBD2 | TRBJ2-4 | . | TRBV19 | TGTGCCAGTAGTTTCCTGATTAGCGGGGCCCCCCTACGAAACATTCAGTACTTC | CASSFLISGAPLRNIQYF
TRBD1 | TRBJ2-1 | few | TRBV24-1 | TGTGCCACCAGTGATTCGGGACAGGGGGGCGATGAGCAGTTCTTC | CATSDSGQGGDEQFF
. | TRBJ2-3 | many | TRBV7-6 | TGTGCCAGCAGCGCCATCCCGGGACGTGGCACAGATACGCAGTATTTT | CASSAIPGRGTDTQYF
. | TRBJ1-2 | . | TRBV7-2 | TGTGCCAGCAGCTTAGGGGGAGCGGTCTATGGCTACACCTTC | CASSLGGAVYGYTF
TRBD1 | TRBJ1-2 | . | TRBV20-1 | TGCAGTGCTCCCCTTGGGAACCGGGACAGGGGACACTATGGCTACACCTTC | CSAPLGNRDRGHYGYTF
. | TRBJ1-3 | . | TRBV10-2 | TGCGCCAGCAGTGAGTCAGGGATTGGAAACACCATATATTTT | CASSESGIGNTIYF
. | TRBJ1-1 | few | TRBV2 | TGTGCCAGCAGTCGGGACATAACTGAAGCTTTCTTT | CASSRDITEAFF
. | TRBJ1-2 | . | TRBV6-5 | TGTGCCAGCAGTTACAGGCAGGCCATCTATGGCTACACCTTC | CASSYRQAIYGYTF
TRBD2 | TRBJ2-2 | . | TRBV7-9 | TGTGCCAGCAGCTTACGGGGACTAGTTGACACCGGGGAGCTGTTTTTT | CASSLRGLVDTGELFF
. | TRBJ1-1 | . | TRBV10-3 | TGTGCCATCAGTGAGGGAAACGCGAACACTGAAGCTTTCTTT | CAISEGNANTEAFF
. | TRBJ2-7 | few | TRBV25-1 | TGTGCCAGCACCGGGACAAAATATTACGAGCAGTACTTC | CASTGTKYYEQYF
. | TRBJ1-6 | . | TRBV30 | TGTGCCTGGAAGATATCTCAGGGGCTTAATTCACCCCTCCACTTT | CAWKISQGLNSPLHF
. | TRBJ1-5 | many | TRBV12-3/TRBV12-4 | TGTGCCAGCAGCCTCGGTCCTCAGCCCCAGCATTTT | CASSLGPQPQHF
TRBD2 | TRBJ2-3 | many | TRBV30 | TGTGCCTGGAGTCTCCTGACTAGCGGGCCGACCATGGCGCAGTATTTT | CAWSLLTSGPTMAQYF
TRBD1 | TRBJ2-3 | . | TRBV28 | TGTGCCAGCAGTTTCAACAGGGGGTGGGCAGATACGCAGTATTTT | CASSFNRGWADTQYF
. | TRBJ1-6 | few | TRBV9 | TGTGCCACCGGGGCGGGGTATTCACCCCTCCACTTT | CATGAGYSPLHF
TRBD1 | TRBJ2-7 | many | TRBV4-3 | TGCGCCAGCAGCCCCAGCCTGGGACAGGGGTCCCACGAGCAGTACTTC | CASSPSLGQGSHEQYF
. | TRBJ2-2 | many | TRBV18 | TGTGCCAGCTCACCGGGGGGGCCCGCGGTCGGGGAGCTGTTTTTT | CASSPGGPAVGELFF
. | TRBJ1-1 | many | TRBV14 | TGTGCCAGCAGCCACGAAACAGGGAGGACTGAAGCTTTCTTT | CASSHETGRTEAFF
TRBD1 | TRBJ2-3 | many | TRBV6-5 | TGTGCCAGCAGTACGGGACAGGTGGATACGCAGTATTTT | CASSTGQVDTQYF
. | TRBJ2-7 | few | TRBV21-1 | TGTGCCAGCCCAGACTCTTCTTGGGAGCAGTACTTC | CASPDSSWEQYF
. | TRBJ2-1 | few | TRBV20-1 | TGCAGTGCTAGACCTCCGGGACGGTCATACAATGAGCAGTTCTTC | CSARPPGRSYNEQFF
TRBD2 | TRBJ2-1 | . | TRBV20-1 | TGCAGTGCCCCGGCGGCTAGCGGGAGAAGAGGCAATGAGCAGTTCTTC | CSAPAASGRRGNEQFF
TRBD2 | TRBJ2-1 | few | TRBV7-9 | TGTGCCAGCAGACCGACTAGCGGGGGTGAGCAGTTCTTC | CASRPTSGGEQFF
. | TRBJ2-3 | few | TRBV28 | TGTGCCAGCAGGGCGGGTCCTAGCACAGATACGCAGTATTTT | CASRAGPSTDTQYF
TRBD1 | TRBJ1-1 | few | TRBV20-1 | TGCAGTGCTAGAGATGGGACAGGACGTGGATGGGATGAAGCTTTCTTT | CSARDGTGRGWDEAFF
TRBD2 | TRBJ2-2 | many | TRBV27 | TGTGCCAGCAGGGGACTAGCGGGAGTGGGCACCGGGGAGCTGTTTTTT | CASRGLAGVGTGELFF
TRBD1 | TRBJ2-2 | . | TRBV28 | TGTGCCAGCAGTGGCCTCCGGACAGGGGACGGCACCGGGGAGCTGTTTTTT | CASSGLRTGDGTGELFF
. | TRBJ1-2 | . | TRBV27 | TGTGCCAGCAGCATGGTTTATACTAACTATGGCTACACCTTC | CASSMVYTNYGYTF
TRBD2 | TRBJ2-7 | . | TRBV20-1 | TGCAGTGCTCCGGGATCGCGGGAGCACGAGCAGTACTTC | CSAPGSREHEQYF
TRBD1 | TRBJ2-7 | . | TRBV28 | TGTGCCACCGGACAGGGGACAATCTACGAGCAGTACTTC | CATGQGTIYEQYF
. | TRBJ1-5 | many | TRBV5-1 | TGCGCCAGCAGCTTATCTGGGGGAGGTAGCAATCAGCCCCAGCATTTT | CASSLSGGGSNQPQHF
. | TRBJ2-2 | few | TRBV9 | TGTGCCAGCAGCAGCGGTCAGGGGCGATGGACCGGGGAGCTGTTTTTT | CASSSGQGRWTGELFF
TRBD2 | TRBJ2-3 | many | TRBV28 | TGTGCCAGCAGTTCAATCGGACTAGCGGGAGGCGGCACAGATACGCAGTATTTT | CASSSIGLAGGGTDTQYF
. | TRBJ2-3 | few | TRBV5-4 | TGTGCCAGCAGCTTGGGAGCGGACACAGATACGCAGTATTTT | CASSLGADTDTQYF
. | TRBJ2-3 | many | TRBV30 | TGTGCCTGGAGGACAGCGAGCACAGATACGCAGTATTTT | CAWRTASTDTQYF
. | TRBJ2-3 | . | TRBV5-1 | TGCGCCAGCAGCCCGGGGAGATACACAGATACGCAGTATTTT | CASSPGRYTDTQYF
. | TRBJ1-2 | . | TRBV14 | TGTGCCAGCAGCCAAGCCGCTGGGGGCTACACCTTC | CASSQAAGGYTF
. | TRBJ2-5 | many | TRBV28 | TGTGCCAGCACTAGAGCCGGGTCTCAAGAGACCCAGTACTTC | CASTRAGSQETQYF
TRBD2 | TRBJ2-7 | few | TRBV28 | TGTGCCAGCAGTTTATCTTCGCGGGAGGGGTTCGAGCAGTACTTC | CASSLSSREGFEQYF
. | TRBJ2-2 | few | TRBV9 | TGTGCCAGCAGCACCCACGGACTGGCGGGGAACACCGGGGAGCTGTTTTTT | CASSTHGLAGNTGELFF
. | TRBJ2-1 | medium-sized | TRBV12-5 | TGTGCTAGTGGTTCTCCCCTTATGGTGGCGCAGTTCTTC | CASGSPLMVAQFF
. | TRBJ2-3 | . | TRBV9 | TGTGCCAGCAGCGAGCGGTTCACAGATACGCAGTATTTT | CASSERFTDTQYF